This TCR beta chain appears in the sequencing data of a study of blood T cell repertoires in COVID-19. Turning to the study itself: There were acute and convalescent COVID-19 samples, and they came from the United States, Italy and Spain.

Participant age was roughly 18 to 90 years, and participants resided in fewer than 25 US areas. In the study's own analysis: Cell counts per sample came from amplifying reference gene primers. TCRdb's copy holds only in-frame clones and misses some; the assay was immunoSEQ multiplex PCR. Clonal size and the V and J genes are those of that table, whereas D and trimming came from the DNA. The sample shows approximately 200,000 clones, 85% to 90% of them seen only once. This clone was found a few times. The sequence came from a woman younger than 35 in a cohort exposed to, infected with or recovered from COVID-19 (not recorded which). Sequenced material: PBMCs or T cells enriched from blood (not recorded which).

The CDR3 loop is CASSPNRGYEQYF. CDR3 nucleotide sequence: TGTGCCAGCAGTCCAAACAGGGGCTACGAGCAGTACTTC. The genes are TRBV6-5 and TRBJ2-7; the match to TRBD1 covers 7 bases. Per the germline V gene, CDR1 is MNHEY and CDR2 is SVGAGI. Unmatched junction bases numbered 4, after V lost 5 bases and J lost 3 bases. The CDR3 has 13 amino acids.